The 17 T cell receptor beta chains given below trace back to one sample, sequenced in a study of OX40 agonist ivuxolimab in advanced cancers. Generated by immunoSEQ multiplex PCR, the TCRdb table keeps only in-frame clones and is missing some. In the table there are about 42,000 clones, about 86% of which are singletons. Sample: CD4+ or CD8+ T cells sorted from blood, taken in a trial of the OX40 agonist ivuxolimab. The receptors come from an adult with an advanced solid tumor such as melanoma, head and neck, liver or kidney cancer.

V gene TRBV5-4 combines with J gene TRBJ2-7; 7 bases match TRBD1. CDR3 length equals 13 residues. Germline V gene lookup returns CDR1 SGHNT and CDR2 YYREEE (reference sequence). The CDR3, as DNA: TGTGTATCGAAGGGGGACAGCTCGAACGAGCAGTACTTC. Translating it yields CVSKGDSSNEQYF.

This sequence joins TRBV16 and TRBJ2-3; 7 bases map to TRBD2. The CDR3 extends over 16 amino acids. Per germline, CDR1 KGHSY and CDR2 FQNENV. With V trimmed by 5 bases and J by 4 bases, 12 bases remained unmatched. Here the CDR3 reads CASSSLLAEKPDTQYF. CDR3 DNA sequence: TGTGCCAGCAGCTCCCTTCTAGCGGAGAAGCCAGATACGCAGTATTTT.

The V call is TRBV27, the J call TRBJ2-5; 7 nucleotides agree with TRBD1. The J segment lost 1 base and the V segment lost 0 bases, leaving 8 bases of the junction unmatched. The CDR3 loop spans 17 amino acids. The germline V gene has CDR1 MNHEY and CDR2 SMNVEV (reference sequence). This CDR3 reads CASSLSKGDSPQETQYF. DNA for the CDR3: TGTGCCAGCAGTTTATCTAAAGGGGACAGCCCCCAAGAGACCCAGTACTTC.

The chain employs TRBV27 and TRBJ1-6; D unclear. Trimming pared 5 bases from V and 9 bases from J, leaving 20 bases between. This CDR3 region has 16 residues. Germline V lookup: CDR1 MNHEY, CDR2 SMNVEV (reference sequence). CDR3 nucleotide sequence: TGTGCCAGCAGTCTGGGAGCCGGCGGCAGATTTTCACCCCTCCACTTT. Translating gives CASSLGAGGRFSPLHF.

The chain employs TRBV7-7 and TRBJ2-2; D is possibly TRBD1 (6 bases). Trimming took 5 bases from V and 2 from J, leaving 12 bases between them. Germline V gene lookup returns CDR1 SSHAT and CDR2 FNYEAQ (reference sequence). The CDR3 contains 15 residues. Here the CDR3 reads CASSARTDNTGELFF. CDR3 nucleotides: TGTGCCAGCAGCGCAAGGACAGACAACACCGGGGAGCTGTTTTTT.

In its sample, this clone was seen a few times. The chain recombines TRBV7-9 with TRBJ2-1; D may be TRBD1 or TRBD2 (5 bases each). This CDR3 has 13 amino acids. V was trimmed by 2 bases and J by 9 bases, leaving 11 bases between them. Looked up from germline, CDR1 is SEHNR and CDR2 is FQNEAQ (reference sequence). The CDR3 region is CASSLNWGTEQFF. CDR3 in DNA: TGTGCCAGCAGCTTAAACTGGGGGACTGAGCAGTTCTTC.

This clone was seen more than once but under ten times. CDR3 amino acids: CASSSKAGNYEQYF. The CDR3 DNA reads as TGTGCCAGCAGTTCAAAGGCAGGGAACTACGAGCAGTACTTC. V and J are TRBV28 and TRBJ2-7, with D possibly TRBD1 on 5 matching bases. The CDR3 covers 14 residues. V dropped 4 bases and J dropped 3 bases, with 13 bases sitting between them. The V gene's germline CDR1 is MDHEN and CDR2 SYDVKM.

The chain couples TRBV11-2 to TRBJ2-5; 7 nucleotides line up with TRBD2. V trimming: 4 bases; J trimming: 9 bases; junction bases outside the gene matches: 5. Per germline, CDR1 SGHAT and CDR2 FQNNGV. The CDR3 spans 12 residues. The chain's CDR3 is CASSSTSEAQYF. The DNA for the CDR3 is TGTGCCAGCAGCTCCACTAGCGAGGCCCAGTACTTC.

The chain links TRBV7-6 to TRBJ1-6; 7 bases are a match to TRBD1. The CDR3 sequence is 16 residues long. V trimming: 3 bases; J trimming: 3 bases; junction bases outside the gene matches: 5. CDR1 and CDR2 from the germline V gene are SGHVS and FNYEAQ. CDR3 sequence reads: CASSFSRTGYNSPLHF. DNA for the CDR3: TGTGCCAGCAGCTTTTCTCGGACAGGCTATAATTCACCCCTCCACTTT.

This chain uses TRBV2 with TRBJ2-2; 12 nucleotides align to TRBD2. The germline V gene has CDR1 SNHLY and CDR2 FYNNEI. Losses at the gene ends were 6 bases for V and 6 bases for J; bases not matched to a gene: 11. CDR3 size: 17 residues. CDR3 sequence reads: CASSQTSGRSLPGELFF. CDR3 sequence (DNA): TGTGCCAGCAGCCAGACTAGCGGGAGAAGTTTGCCCGGGGAGCTGTTTTTT.

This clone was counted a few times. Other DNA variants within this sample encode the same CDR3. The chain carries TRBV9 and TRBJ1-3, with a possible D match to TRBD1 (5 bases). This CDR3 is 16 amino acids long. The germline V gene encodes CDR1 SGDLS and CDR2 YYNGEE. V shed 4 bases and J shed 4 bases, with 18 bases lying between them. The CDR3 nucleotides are TGTGCCAGCAGCCTCCGGACGGGGGAGGCAGGAAACACCATATATTTT. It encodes CASSLRTGEAGNTIYF.

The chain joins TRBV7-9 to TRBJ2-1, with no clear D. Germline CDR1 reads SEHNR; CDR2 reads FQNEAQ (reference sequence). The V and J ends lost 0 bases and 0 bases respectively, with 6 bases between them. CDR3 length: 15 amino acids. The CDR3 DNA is TGTGCCAGCAGCTTAGCACAGTACTCCTACAATGAGCAGTTCTTC. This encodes CASSLAQYSYNEQFF.

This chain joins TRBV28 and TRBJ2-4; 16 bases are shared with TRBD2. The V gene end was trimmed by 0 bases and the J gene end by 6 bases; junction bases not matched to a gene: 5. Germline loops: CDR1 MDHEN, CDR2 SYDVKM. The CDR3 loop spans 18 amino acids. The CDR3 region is CASSLWGTSGRALNIQYF. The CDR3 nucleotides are TGTGCCAGCAGTTTATGGGGGACTAGCGGGAGGGCCTTAAACATTCAGTACTTC. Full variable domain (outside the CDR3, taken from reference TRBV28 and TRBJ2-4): DVKVTQSSRYLVKRTGEKVFLECVQDMDHENMFWYRQDPGLGLRLIYFSYDVKMKEKGDIPEGYSVSREKKERFSLILESASTNQTSMYLCASSLWGTSGRALNIQYFGAGTRLSVL.

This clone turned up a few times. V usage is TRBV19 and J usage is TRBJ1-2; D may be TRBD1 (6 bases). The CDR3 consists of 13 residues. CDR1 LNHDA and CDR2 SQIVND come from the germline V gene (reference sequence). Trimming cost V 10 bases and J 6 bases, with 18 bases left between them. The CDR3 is CAITTGSGHGYTF. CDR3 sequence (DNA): TGTGCCATCACAACAGGGTCTGGGCATGGCTACACCTTC.

This CDR3 reads CASSVGRVLLNEQFF. CDR3 sequence (DNA): TGTGCCAGCAGTGTCGGCAGGGTCTTGTTGAATGAGCAGTTCTTC. The V and J genes are TRBV6-1 and TRBJ2-1; TRBD1 is a possible D gene (5 bases). Germline values: CDR1 MNHNS, CDR2 SASEGT. With 4 bases removed from V and 7 bases from J, the gap between germline ends came to 17 bases. This CDR3 spans 15 amino acids.

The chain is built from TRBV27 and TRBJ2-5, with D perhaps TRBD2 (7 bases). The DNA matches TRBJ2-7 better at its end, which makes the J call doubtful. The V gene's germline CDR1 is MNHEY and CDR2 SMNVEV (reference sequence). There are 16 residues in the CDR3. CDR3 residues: CASSLSGGGVGYEQYF. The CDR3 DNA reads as TGTGCCAGCAGTTTATCAGGGGGGGGAGTTGGATACGAGCAGTACTTC.

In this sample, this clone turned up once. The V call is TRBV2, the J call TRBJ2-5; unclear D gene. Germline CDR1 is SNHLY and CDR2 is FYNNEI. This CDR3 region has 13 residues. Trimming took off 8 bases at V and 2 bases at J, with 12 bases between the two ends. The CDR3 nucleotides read TGTGCCAGCTTGGCCAACCCACAAGAGACCCAGTACTTC. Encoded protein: CASLANPQETQYF.